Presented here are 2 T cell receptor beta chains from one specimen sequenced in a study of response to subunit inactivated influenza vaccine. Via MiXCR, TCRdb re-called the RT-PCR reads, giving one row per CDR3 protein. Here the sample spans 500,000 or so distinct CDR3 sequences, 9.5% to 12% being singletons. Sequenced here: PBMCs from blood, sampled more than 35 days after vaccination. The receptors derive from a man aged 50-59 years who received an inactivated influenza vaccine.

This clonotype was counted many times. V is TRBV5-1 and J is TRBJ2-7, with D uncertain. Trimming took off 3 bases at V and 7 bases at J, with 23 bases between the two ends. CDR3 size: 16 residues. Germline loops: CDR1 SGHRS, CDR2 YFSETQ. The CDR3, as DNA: TGCGCCAGCAGCTATTCACCGGGCCTCGAAACTGGGGAGCAGTACTTC. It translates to CASSYSPGLETGEQYF.

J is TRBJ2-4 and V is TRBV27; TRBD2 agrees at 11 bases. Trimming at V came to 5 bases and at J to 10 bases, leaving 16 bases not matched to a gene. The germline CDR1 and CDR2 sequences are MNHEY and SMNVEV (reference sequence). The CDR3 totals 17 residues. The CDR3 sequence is CASSKVGLADDKQIQYF. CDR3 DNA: TGTGCCAGCAGTAAAGTGGGACTAGCGGATGACAAACAGATTCAGTACTTC.